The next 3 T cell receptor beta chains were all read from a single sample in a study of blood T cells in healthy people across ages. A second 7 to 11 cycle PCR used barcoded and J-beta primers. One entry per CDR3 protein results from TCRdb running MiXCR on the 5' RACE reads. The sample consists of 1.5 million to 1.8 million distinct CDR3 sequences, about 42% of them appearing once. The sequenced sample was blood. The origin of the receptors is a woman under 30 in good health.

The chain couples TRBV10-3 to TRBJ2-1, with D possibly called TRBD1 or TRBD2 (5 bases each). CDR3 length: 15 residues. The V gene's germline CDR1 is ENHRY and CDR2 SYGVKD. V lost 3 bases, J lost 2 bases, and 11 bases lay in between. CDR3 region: CAISEWDGAYNEQFF. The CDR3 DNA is TGTGCCATCAGTGAATGGGACGGAGCCTACAATGAGCAGTTCTTC.

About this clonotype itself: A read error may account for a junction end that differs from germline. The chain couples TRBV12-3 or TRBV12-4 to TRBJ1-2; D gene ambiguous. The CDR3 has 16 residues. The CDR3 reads CASTLTGSRANYGYNF. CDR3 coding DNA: TGTGCCAGCACCTTGACGGGAAGTCGAGCTAACTATGGCTACAACTTC.

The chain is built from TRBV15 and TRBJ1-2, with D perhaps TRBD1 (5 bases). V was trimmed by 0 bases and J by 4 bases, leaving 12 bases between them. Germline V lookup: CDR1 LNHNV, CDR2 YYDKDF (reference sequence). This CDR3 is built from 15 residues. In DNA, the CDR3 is TGTGCCACCAGCAGAGATATGGGCGGGGGCTATGGCTACACCTTC. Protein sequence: CATSRDMGGGYGYTF.